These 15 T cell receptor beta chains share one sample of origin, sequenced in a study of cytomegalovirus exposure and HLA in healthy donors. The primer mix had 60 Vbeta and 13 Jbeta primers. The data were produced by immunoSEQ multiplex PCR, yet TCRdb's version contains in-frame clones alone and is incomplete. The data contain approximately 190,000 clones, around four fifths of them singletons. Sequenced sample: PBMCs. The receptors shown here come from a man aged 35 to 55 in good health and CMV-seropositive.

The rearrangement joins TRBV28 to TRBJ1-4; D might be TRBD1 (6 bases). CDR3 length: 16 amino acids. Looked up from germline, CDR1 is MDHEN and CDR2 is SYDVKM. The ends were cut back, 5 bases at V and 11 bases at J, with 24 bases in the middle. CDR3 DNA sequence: TGTGCCAGCAGTCCCAGGGACCTATTCCCGAGGGGGAAACTGTTTTTT. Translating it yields CASSPRDLFPRGKLFF.

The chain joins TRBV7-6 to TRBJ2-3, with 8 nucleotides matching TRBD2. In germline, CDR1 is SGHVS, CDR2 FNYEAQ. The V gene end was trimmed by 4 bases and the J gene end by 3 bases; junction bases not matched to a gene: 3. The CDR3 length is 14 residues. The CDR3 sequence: CASSSASGTDTQYF. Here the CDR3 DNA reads TGTGCCAGCAGCTCTGCTAGCGGGACAGATACGCAGTATTTT.

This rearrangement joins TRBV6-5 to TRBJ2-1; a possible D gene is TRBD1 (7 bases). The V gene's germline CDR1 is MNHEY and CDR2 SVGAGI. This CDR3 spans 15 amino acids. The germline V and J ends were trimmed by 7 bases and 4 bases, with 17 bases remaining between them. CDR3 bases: TGTGCCAGCACCCTCGGCAGGGGGGCATACAATGAGCAGTTCTTC. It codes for CASTLGRGAYNEQFF.

The CDR3 loop reads CSPSGNGYTF. In DNA form, the CDR3 reads TGCAGTCCCTCAGGGAATGGCTACACCTTC. The rearrangement uses TRBV20-1 and TRBJ1-2; possible D gene TRBD1, 5 bases. This CDR3 is built from 10 residues. V lost 8 bases, J lost 6 bases, and 10 bases lay in between. CDR1 DFQATT and CDR2 SNEGSKA come from the germline V gene (reference sequence).

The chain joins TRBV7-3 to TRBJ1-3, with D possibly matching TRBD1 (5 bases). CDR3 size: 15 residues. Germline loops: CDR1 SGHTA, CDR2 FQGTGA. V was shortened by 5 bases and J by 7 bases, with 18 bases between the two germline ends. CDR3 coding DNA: TGTGCCAGCAGCATCCGGGACTTGGAGGTTAACACCATATATTTT. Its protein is CASSIRDLEVNTIYF.

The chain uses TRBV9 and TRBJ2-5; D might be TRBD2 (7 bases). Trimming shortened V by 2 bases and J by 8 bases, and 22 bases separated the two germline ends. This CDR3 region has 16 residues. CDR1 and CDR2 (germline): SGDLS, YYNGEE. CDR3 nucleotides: TGTGCCAGCAGCGTGGGTCCCATGGGGGCGGGAGAAACCCAGTACTTC. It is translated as CASSVGPMGAGETQYF.

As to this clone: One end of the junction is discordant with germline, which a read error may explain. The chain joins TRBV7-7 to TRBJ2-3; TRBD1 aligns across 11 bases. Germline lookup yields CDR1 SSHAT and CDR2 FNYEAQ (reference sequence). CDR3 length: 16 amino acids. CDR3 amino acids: CASSVGTGGPPDTQYF. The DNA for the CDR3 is TGTGCTAGCAGCGTCGGGACAGGGGGTCCCCCAGATACGCAGTATTTT.

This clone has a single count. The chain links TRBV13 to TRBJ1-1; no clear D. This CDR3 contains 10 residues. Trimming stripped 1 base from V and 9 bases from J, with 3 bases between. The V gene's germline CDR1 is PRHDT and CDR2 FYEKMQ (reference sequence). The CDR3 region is CASSLDKAFF. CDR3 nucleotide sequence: TGTGCCAGCAGCTTAGATAAAGCTTTCTTT.

The CDR3 coding sequence is TGTGCCAGCAGCACGCGGTTGCCCTACGAGCAGTACTTC. Protein: CASSTRLPYEQYF. V is TRBV5-4 and J is TRBJ2-7, with D unresolved. CDR3 length: 13 amino acids. Trimming removed 4 bases from V and 2 bases from J, with 10 bases in between. Germline V CDR1 and CDR2: SGHNT, YYREEE (reference sequence).

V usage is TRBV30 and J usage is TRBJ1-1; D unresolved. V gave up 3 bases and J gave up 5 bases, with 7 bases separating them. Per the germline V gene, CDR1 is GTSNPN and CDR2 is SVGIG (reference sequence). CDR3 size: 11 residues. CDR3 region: CAWRWRTEAFF. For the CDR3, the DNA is TGTGCCTGGAGGTGGAGGACTGAAGCTTTCTTT.

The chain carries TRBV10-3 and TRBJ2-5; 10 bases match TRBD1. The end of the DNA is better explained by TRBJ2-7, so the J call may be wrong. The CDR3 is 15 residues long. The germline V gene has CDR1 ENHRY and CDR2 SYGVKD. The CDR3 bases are TGTGCCATCAGTGCGACCGGGACAGGGGCCGGCGAGCAGTACTTC. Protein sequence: CAISATGTGAGEQYF.

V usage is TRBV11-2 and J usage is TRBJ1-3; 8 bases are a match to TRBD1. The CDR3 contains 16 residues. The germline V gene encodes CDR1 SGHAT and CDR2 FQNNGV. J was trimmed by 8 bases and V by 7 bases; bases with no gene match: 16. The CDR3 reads CASTPPDRVFSDTIYF. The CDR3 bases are TGTGCCAGCACCCCCCCGGACAGGGTATTCTCGGACACCATATATTTT.

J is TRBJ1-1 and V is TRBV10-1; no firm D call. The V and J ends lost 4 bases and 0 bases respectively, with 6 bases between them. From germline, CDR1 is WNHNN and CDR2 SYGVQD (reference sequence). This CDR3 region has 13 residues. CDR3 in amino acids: CASSVTVNTEAFF. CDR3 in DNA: TGCGCCAGCAGTGTAACGGTGAACACTGAAGCTTTCTTT.

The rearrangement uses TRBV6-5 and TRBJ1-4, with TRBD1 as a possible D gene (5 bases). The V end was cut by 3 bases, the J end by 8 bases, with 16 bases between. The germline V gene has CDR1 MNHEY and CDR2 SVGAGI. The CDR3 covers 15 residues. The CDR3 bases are TGTGCCAGCAGTTATCAGGGCAGGGCAGGCGAAAAACTGTTTTTT. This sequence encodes CASSYQGRAGEKLFF.

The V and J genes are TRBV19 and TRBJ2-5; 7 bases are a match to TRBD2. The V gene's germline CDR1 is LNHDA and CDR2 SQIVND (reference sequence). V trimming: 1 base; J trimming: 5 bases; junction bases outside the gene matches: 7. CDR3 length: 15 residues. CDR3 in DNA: TGTGCCAGTAGTATAGTTCGCGGGAGTGGGGAGACCCAGTACTTC. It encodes CASSIVRGSGETQYF.